The 3 T cell receptor beta chains listed next were all sequenced from one sample in a study of PD-1 blockade in classical Hodgkin lymphoma. Relapse after autologous stem cell transplantation occurred in every patient, and brentuximab vedotin exposure varied. Produced via immunoSEQ multiplex PCR; TCRdb's table is partial and in-frame only. The sample contains approximately 44,000 clones, around two thirds of which appear only once. Material: peripheral blood mononuclear cells (PBMCs), obtained at baseline. Every receptor here comes from a human donor with classical Hodgkin lymphoma.

This clone has more than one count but fewer than ten. The J gene is TRBJ1-3, the V gene TRBV19; D gene uncertain. V lost 1 base and J lost 2, with 9 bases in between. This CDR3 is 15 amino acids long. Germline V lookup: CDR1 LNHDA, CDR2 SQIVND (reference sequence). The CDR3: CASSIGGSTGNTIYF. The DNA for the CDR3 is TGTGCCAGTAGTATAGGAGGATCTACTGGAAACACCATATATTTT.

The J gene is TRBJ2-1, the V gene TRBV27, with D possibly TRBD2 on 6 matching bases. Trimming removed 3 bases at V and 6 bases at J, with 12 bases between. The germline V gene has CDR1 MNHEY and CDR2 SMNVEV (reference sequence). This CDR3 comprises 14 residues. The CDR3 sequence is CASSFPSELNEQFF. The CDR3 nucleotides read TGTGCCAGCAGTTTTCCTAGCGAGCTCAATGAGCAGTTCTTC.

The gene calls are TRBV30 and TRBJ1-5, with unresolved D. The germline V gene has CDR1 GTSNPN and CDR2 SVGIG (reference sequence). V was cut by 2 bases and J by 2 bases, with 19 bases left in between. There are 17 residues in the CDR3. The CDR3 protein is CAWSPPLRHGGNQPQHF. The DNA of the CDR3 is TGTGCCTGGAGTCCCCCCTTGAGACATGGAGGCAATCAGCCCCAGCATTTT.